This T cell receptor beta chain derives from a study of cytomegalovirus exposure and HLA in healthy donors. Study-level information: Earlier, some 200 million T cells were analyzed, and approximately 110 million unique TCR beta sequences were found among them.

As regards this clone: Its antigen is unknown.

Broader study findings: According to reports, the classifier identified cytomegalovirus status with high specificity and sensitivity. Some public TCRs appeared in many individuals, while most sequences were rare.

13 Jbeta primers and 60 Vbeta primers were used for the PCR. Here immunoSEQ multiplex PCR was the method, and the copy in TCRdb shows in-frame clones only, minus some. This table holds under 110,000 clones, 75% to 85% found once. Donors consisted of healthy bone marrow donors. The sequence derives from a man aged 45-65 years in good health and CMV-seronegative. Sample: PBMCs.

CDR3 coding DNA: TGTGCCAGCAGCTTGCTCGGAGATTCCTATGGCTACACCTTC. Translating gives CASSLLGDSYGYTF. J is TRBJ1-2 and V is TRBV5-6; no clear D gene. The CDR3 has 14 amino acids. V was trimmed by 1 base and J by 4 bases, leaving 11 bases between them. Germline assignment: CDR1 SGHDT and CDR2 YYEEEE.